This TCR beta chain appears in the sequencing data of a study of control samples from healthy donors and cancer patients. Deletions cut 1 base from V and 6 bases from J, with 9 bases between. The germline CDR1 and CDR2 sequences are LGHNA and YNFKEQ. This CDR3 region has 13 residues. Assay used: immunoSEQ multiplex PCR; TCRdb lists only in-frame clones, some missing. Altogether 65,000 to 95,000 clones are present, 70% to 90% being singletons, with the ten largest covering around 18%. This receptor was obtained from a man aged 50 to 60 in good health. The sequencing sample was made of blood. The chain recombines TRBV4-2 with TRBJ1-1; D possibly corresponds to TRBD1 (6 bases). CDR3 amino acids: CASSQAGDPEAFF. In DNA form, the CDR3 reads TGTGCCAGCAGCCAAGCAGGGGACCCTGAAGCTTTCTTT.